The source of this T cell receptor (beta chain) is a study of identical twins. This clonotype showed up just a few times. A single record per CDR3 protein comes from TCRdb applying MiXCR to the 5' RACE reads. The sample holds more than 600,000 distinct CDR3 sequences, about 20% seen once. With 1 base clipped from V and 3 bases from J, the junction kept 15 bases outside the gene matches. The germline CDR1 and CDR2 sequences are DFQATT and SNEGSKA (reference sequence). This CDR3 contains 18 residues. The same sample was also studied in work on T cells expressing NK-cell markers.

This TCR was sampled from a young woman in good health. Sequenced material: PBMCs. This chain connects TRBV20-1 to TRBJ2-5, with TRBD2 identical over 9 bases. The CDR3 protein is CSARANGGGAPVEETQYF. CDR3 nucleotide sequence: TGCAGTGCTAGAGCGAACGGCGGGGGGGCCCCGGTGGAAGAGACCCAGTACTTC.